The 9 T cell receptor beta chains listed next were all sequenced from one sample in a study of blood T cell repertoires in COVID-19 (TCRdb year 2020). Library creation used the immunoSEQ multiplex PCR assay. TCRdb holds this immuneACCESS table with in-frame rearrangements only. Some clones are missing; in checked studies, unresolved V genes explain under half, and the rest has no known cause. Present in this sample are about 480,000 clones, roughly 90% of which were seen just once. The top ten clones comprise 1.5% to 2% of the sample. Sample: PBMCs or T cells enriched from blood (not recorded which). The receptors here all came from a woman aged 40-49 years who had recovered from COVID-19.

This clone was found once. This chain uses TRBV7-2 with TRBJ1-3; no reliable D call. V lost 3 bases to trimming and J lost 4 bases, with 4 bases between them. Germline assignment: CDR1 SGHTA and CDR2 FQGNSA. CDR3 length: 12 amino acids. CDR3 nucleotide sequence: TGTGCCAGCAGCTTTATGGGAAACACCATATATTTT. As protein: CASSFMGNTIYF.

The chain recombines TRBV4-3 with TRBJ2-1; the D gene is possibly TRBD1 (6 bases). The CDR3 contains 18 residues. Germline CDR1 is LGHNA and CDR2 is YSLEER. V lost 0 bases to trimming and J lost 2 bases, with 17 bases between them. The CDR3 nucleotides read TGCGCCAGCAGCCAAGAAAACCGGGACATCATCCCCTACAATGAGCAGTTCTTC. Protein: CASSQENRDIIPYNEQFF.

The genes are TRBV20-1 and TRBJ2-3, with D maybe TRBD2 (5 bases). CDR3 length: 16 amino acids. Germline V gives CDR1 DFQATT, CDR2 SNEGSKA (reference sequence). Trimming took off 3 bases at V and 2 bases at J, with 18 bases between the two ends. The CDR3 sequence is CSASKRLMPHTDTQYF. DNA for the CDR3: TGCAGTGCTAGTAAGCGGTTAATGCCCCACACAGATACGCAGTATTTT.

V is TRBV19 and J is TRBJ1-5; 9 bases map to TRBD1. J gave up 4 bases and V 5 bases, and 12 bases lay outside the gene matches. The CDR3 length is 17 residues. In germline, CDR1 is LNHDA, CDR2 SQIVND (reference sequence). The CDR3 is CASSPGTGKPLNQPQHF. The CDR3 DNA reads as TGTGCCAGTAGTCCCGGGACAGGGAAGCCCCTAAATCAGCCCCAGCATTTT.

V usage is TRBV12-3 or TRBV12-4 and J usage is TRBJ1-2; D remains ambiguous. This CDR3 has 13 residues. The germline V and J ends were trimmed by 6 bases and 4 bases, with 12 bases remaining between them. The CDR3 DNA follows: TGTGCCAGCAGCCCCGGTCGGTCCTATGGCTACACCTTC. Amino acid sequence: CASSPGRSYGYTF.

This clone was detected only once. The gene calls are TRBV2 and TRBJ1-2, with TRBD1 identical over 12 bases. V lost 5 bases and J lost 3; bases outside the gene matches: 4. Germline V gene lookup returns CDR1 SNHLY and CDR2 FYNNEI. This CDR3 is built from 15 residues. CDR3 DNA sequence: TGTGCCAGCAGTTTTGGGACAGGGGGCGACTATGGCTACACCTTC. This encodes CASSFGTGGDYGYTF.

The chain joins TRBV19 to TRBJ2-7, with 8 bases that match TRBD2. The CDR3 consists of 10 residues. The germline V gene encodes CDR1 LNHDA and CDR2 SQIVND (reference sequence). V was pared by 9 bases and J by 10 bases, with 5 bases of the junction left unmatched. The CDR3 sequence: CASLSGSQYF. Written as DNA, the CDR3 is TGTGCCAGCCTCAGCGGGAGTCAGTACTTC.

V is TRBV7-2 and J is TRBJ1-2; 7 bases are shared with TRBD1. This CDR3 has 14 amino acids. From germline, CDR1 is SGHTA and CDR2 FQGNSA. J lost 8 bases, V lost 1 base, and 7 bases had no gene match. The CDR3 spells CASSLVSTGEGYTF. DNA for the CDR3: TGTGCCAGCAGCTTAGTCAGTACAGGGGAAGGCTACACCTTC.

The table lists this clone with a count of one. The chain couples TRBV12-3 or TRBV12-4 to TRBJ1-6; D call uncertain. The CDR3 runs 12 residues. Trimming stripped 1 base from V and 10 bases from J, with 5 bases between. This chain's CDR3 is CASSLDISPLHF. In DNA, the CDR3 is TGTGCCAGCAGTTTAGACATCTCACCCCTCCACTTT.